This entry describes one T cell receptor (beta chain). As processed by the authors: Using reference gene primer amplification, nucleated cell counts were estimated. Data came from immunoSEQ multiplex PCR; TCRdb stores just in-frame clones and leaves some out. The DNA was the basis for D and trimming; V, J and clone size are from that table. The sample lists roughly 140,000 clones; about 80% were seen once. The junction had 7 bases not matched to a gene; V was cut back by 0 bases and J by 5 bases. Germline V lookup: CDR1 SGHRS, CDR2 YFSETQ. The CDR3 is 15 residues long. The data were obtained in a study of blood T cell repertoires in COVID-19. Study background: The United States, Italy and Spain supplied acute and convalescent COVID-19 samples.

The V and J genes are TRBV5-1 and TRBJ2-7; 8 nucleotides line up with TRBD2. The clonotype comes from a man aged 55 to 69 with acute or convalescent COVID-19. Specimen: peripheral blood. CDR3 sequence (DNA): TGCGCCAGCAGCTTGGGACTAGCGAGGTCGGACGAGCAGTACTTC. Its protein is CASSLGLARSDEQYF.